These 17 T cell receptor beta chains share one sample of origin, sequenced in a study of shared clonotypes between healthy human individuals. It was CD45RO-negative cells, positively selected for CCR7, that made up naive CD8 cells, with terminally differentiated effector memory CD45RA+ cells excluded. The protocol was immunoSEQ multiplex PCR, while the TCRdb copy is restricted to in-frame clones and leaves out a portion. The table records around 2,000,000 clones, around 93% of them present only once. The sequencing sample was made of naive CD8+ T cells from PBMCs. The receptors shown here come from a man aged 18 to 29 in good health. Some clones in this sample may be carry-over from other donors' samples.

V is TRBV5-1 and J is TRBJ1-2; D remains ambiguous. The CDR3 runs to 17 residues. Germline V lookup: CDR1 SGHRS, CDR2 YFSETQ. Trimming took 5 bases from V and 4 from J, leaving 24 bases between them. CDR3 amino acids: CASSGTDGPVASYGYTF. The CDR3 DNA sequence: TGCGCCAGCAGTGGAACTGACGGACCCGTGGCCTCCTATGGCTACACCTTC.

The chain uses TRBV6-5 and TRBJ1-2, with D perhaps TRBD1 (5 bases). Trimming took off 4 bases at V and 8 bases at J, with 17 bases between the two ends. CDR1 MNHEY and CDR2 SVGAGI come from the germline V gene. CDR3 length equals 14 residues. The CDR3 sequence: CASSSSGGWEGYTF. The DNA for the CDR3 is TGTGCCAGCAGTTCGTCGGGGGGATGGGAAGGCTACACCTTC.

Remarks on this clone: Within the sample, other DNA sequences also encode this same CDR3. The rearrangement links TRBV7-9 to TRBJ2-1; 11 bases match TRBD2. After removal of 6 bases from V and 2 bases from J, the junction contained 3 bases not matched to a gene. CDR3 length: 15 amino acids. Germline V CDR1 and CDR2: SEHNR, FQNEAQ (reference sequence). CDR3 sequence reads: CASSSGLAAYNEQFF. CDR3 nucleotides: TGTGCCAGCAGTTCGGGACTAGCGGCCTACAATGAGCAGTTCTTC. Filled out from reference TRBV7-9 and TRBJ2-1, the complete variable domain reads DTGVSQNPRHKITKRGQNVTFRCDPISEHNRLYWYRQTLGQGPEFLTYFQNEAQLEKSRLLSDRFSAERPKGSFSTLEIQRTEQGDSAMYLCASSSGLAAYNEQFFGPGTRLTVL.

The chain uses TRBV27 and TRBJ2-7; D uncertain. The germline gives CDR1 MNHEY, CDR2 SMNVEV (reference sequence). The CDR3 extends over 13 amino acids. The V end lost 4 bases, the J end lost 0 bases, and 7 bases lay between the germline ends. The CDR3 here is CASSYHHSYEQYF. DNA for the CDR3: TGTGCCAGCAGTTACCATCACTCCTACGAGCAGTACTTC.

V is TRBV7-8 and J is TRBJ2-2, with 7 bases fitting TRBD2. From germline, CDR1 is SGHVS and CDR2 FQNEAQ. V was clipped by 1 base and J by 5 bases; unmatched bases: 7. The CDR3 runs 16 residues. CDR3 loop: CASSLGGGRVTGELFF. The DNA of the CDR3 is TGTGCCAGCAGCTTAGGGGGAGGGAGGGTAACCGGGGAGCTGTTTTTT.

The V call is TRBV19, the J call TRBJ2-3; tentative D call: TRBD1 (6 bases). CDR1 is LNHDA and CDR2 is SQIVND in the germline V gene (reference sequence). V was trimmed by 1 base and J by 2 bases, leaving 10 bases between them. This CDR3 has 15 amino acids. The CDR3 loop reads CASSIGGHPTDTQYF. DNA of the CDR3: TGTGCCAGTAGTATAGGGGGACACCCCACAGATACGCAGTATTTT.

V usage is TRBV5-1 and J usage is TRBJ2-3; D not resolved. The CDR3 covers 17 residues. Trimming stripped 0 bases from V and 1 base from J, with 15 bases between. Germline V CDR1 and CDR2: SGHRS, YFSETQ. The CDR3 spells CASSLVPIPLGTDTQYF. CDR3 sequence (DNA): TGCGCCAGCAGCTTGGTTCCGATACCACTTGGCACAGATACGCAGTATTTT.

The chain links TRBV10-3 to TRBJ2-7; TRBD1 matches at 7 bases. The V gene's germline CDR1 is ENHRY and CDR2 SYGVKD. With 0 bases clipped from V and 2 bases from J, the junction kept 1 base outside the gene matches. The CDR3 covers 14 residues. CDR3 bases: TGTGCCATCAGTGAGTCGGGACAGACCTACGAGCAGTACTTC. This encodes CAISESGQTYEQYF.

The DNA of the CDR3 is TGTGCCAGCAGCTTAAATATGGGCTCTGGGGCCAACGTCCTGACTTTC. Translation: CASSLNMGSGANVLTF. The chain combines TRBV13 with TRBJ2-6; D not resolved. The CDR3 consists of 16 residues. Germline V lookup: CDR1 PRHDT, CDR2 FYEKMQ (reference sequence). V gave up 2 bases and J gave up 0 bases, with 8 bases separating them.

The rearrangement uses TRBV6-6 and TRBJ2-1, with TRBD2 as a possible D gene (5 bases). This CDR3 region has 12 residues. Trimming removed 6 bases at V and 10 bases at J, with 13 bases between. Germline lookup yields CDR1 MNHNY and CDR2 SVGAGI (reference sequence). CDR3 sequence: CASRLDFNEQFF. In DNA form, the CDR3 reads TGTGCCAGCAGACTAGACTTTAACGAGCAGTTCTTC.

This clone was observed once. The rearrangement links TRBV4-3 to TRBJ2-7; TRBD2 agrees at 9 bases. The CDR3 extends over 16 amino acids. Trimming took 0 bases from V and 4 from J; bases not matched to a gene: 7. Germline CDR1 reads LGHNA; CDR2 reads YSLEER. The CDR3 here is CASSQEEAGGSYEQYF. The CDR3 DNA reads TGCGCCAGCAGCCAAGAAGAAGCGGGAGGTTCTTACGAGCAGTACTTC.

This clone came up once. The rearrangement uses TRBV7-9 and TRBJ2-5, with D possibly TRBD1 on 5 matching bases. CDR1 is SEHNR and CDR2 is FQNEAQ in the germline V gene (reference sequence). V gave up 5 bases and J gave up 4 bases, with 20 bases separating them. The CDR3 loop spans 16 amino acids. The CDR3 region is CASSPPGAGPGETQYF. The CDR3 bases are TGTGCCAGCAGCCCCCCTGGGGCAGGGCCGGGAGAGACCCAGTACTTC.

CDR3 sequence (DNA): TGTGCCAGCAGCGGGACAGGCATCAATGAGCAGTTCTTC. It encodes CASSGTGINEQFF. V gene TRBV9 combines with J gene TRBJ2-1; 7 bases match TRBD1. The germline V gene has CDR1 SGDLS and CDR2 YYNGEE. This CDR3 contains 13 residues. With V trimmed by 3 bases and J by 6 bases, 3 bases remained unmatched.

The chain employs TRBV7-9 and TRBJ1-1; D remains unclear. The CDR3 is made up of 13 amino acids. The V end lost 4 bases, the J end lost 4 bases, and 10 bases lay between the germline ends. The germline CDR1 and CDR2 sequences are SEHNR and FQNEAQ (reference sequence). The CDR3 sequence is CASSWSGVTEAFF. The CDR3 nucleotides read TGTGCCAGCAGCTGGAGTGGGGTCACTGAAGCTTTCTTT. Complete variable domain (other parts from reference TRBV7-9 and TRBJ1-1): DTGVSQNPRHKITKRGQNVTFRCDPISEHNRLYWYRQTLGQGPEFLTYFQNEAQLEKSRLLSDRFSAERPKGSFSTLEIQRTEQGDSAMYLCASSWSGVTEAFFGQGTRLTVV.

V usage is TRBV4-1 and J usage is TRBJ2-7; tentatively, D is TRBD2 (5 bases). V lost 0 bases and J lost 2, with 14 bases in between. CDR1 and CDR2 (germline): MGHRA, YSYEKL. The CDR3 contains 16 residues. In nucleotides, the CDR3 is TGCGCCAGCAGCCAAGAACCGACTAAATACACCTACGAGCAGTACTTC. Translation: CASSQEPTKYTYEQYF.

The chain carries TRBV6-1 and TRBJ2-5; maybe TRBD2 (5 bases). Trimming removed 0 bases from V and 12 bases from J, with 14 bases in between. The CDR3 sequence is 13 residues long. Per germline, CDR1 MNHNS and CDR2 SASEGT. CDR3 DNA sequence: TGTGCCAGCAGTGAAGCTTTCGGGAACGTGGAGTACTTC. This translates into CASSEAFGNVEYF.

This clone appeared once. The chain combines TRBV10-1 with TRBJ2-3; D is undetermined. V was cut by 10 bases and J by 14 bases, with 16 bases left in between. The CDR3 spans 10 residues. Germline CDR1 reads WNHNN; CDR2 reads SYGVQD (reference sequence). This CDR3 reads CATTKSSLYF. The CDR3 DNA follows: TGCGCCACCACGAAGTCCAGTTTGTATTTT.